A single sample is the source of the 16 T cell receptor beta chains below, sequenced in a study of OX40 agonist ivuxolimab in advanced cancers. The repertoire was sequenced with immunoSEQ multiplex PCR; TCRdb's copy has only in-frame clones and lacks some. The sample has approximately 25,000 clones; about three quarters are singletons. The sequencing here drew on CD4+ or CD8+ T cells sorted from blood, taken in a trial of the OX40 agonist ivuxolimab. These receptors were obtained from an adult with an advanced solid tumor such as melanoma, head and neck, liver or kidney cancer.

The V and J genes are TRBV6-6 and TRBJ1-1; 8 positions agree with TRBD1. J gave up 6 bases and V 4 bases, and 7 bases lay outside the gene matches. The V gene's germline CDR1 is MNHNY and CDR2 SVGAGI (reference sequence). This CDR3 contains 14 residues. The CDR3 here is CASSSGQGRAEAFF. CDR3 DNA sequence: TGTGCCAGCAGTTCCGGACAGGGTCGGGCTGAAGCTTTCTTT.

The CDR3 DNA sequence: TGTGCCAGCAGTTATCCGAGTCAAGCTTTCTTT. It codes for CASSYPSQAFF. This rearrangement joins TRBV6-9 to TRBJ1-1; D unresolved. Germline lookup yields CDR1 MNHGY and CDR2 SVAAGI. V was clipped by 2 bases and J by 9 bases, with 7 bases between them. The length of the CDR3 is 11 residues.

This rearrangement joins TRBV10-3 to TRBJ1-2, with 7 bases aligning to TRBD1. The CDR3 runs 15 residues. The germline gives CDR1 ENHRY, CDR2 SYGVKD. V gave up 6 bases and J gave up 1 base; unmatched junction bases: 8. The CDR3 DNA is TGTGCCATCAGGGAGGGGGCGAAGGATAACTATGGCTACACCTTC. Translation: CAIREGAKDNYGYTF.

This chain uses TRBV7-2 with TRBJ2-5, with D uncertain. V dropped 5 bases and J dropped 5 bases, with 12 bases sitting between them. The germline gives CDR1 SGHTA, CDR2 FQGNSA. This CDR3 spans 13 amino acids. Written as DNA, the CDR3 is TGTGCCAGCAGCCCGGCCCCCCGGGAGACCCAGTACTTC. Translation: CASSPAPRETQYF.

The V and J genes are TRBV5-1 and TRBJ2-5, with D tentatively TRBD1 or TRBD2 (6 bases each). Trimming pared 4 bases from V and 4 bases from J, leaving 17 bases between. This CDR3 spans 15 amino acids. CDR1 and CDR2 from the germline V gene are SGHRS and YFSETQ. CDR3 protein: CASSLFRGPGETQYF. As DNA, the CDR3 is TGCGCCAGCAGCCTCTTCCGGGGGCCCGGAGAGACCCAGTACTTC.

In DNA, the CDR3 is TGTGCCAGCAGCCAAGAACAAGAGGGCAAGGGGAGGGAAAAACTGTTTTTT. It translates to CASSQEQEGKGREKLFF. V is TRBV4-2 and J is TRBJ1-4; D may be TRBD1 (5 bases). The CDR3 extends over 17 amino acids. V gave up 0 bases and J gave up 8 bases, with 19 bases separating them. Germline CDR1 reads LGHNA; CDR2 reads YNFKEQ.

V gene TRBV19 combines with J gene TRBJ1-1; TRBD1 matches at 12 bases. CDR3 length: 16 residues. V lost 4 bases and J lost 0; bases outside the gene matches: 3. CDR1 LNHDA and CDR2 SQIVND come from the germline V gene (reference sequence). The CDR3 coding sequence is TGTGCCAGTAGTAAAGGGACAGGGGGCCTGAACACTGAAGCTTTCTTT. Translated, it gives CASSKGTGGLNTEAFF.

This clone was seen once. The chain couples TRBV7-8 to TRBJ2-2; TRBD1 matches at 9 bases. Germline values: CDR1 SGHVS, CDR2 FQNEAQ. V lost 1 base to trimming and J lost 2 bases; unmatched junction nucleotides: 5. The CDR3 consists of 17 residues. The DNA for the CDR3 is TGTGCCAGCAGCTTAGAGGGACAGGGTCATAACACCGGGGAGCTGTTTTTT. This codes for CASSLEGQGHNTGELFF.

This clone is a singleton in its sample. This chain uses TRBV11-2 with TRBJ1-2; 8 positions match TRBD1. Trimming took 4 bases from V and 4 from J; bases not matched to a gene: 5. CDR3 length: 14 residues. Germline values: CDR1 SGHAT, CDR2 FQNNGV. The CDR3 DNA sequence: TGTGCCAGCAGCTCAACAGGGGGGAGCTATGGCTACACCTTC. Translation: CASSSTGGSYGYTF.

As concerns this clone: A junction end diverges from the germline sequence, so it may reflect a read error. The CDR3 sequence: CASSLGATGGRKVNF. DNA of the CDR3: TGTGCCAGCAGCTTAGGGGCTACCGGGGGGCGGAAGGTGAACTTC. This chain links TRBV7-2 with TRBJ2-5; possibly TRBD2 for D (7 bases). The CDR3 runs 15 residues. Germline lookup yields CDR1 SGHTA and CDR2 FQGNSA.

The rearrangement links TRBV19 to TRBJ2-7; 7 bases agree with TRBD1. J was trimmed by 2 bases and V by 3 bases; bases with no gene match: 4. The CDR3 contains 14 residues. Germline V gene data show CDR1 as LNHDA and CDR2 as SQIVND (reference sequence). The CDR3 sequence is CASSMGDRTYEQYF. CDR3 nucleotides: TGTGCCAGTAGTATGGGGGACAGAACCTACGAGCAGTACTTC.

J is TRBJ2-2 and V is TRBV11-2, with D hard to call. Germline CDR1 SGHAT, CDR2 FQNNGV. With 4 bases removed from V and 1 base from J, the gap between germline ends came to 10 bases. This CDR3 comprises 15 residues. The CDR3 region is CASSSDGLNTGELFF. CDR3 nucleotide sequence: TGTGCCAGCAGCTCCGATGGGCTGAACACCGGGGAGCTGTTTTTT.

The chain has TRBV5-6 and TRBJ2-7; 10 nucleotides match TRBD1. CDR1 and CDR2 from the germline V gene are SGHDT and YYEEEE. The CDR3 extends over 15 amino acids. The junction had 7 bases not matched to a gene; V was cut back by 4 bases and J by 3 bases. The CDR3 nucleotides are TGTGCCAGCAGCCCTGCGGGGACAGGGGACTACGAGCAGTACTTC. As protein: CASSPAGTGDYEQYF.

This clone has more than one count but fewer than ten. This rearrangement joins TRBV9 to TRBJ2-2, with a tentative D call TRBD2 (6 bases). V was clipped by 3 bases and J by 3 bases, with 15 bases between them. The CDR3 has 16 residues. The V gene's germline CDR1 is SGDLS and CDR2 YYNGEE. The chain's CDR3 is CASSAEGVPDTGELFF. The CDR3 DNA sequence: TGTGCCAGCAGCGCGGAGGGCGTTCCGGACACCGGGGAGCTGTTTTTT.

CDR3 bases: TGTGCCAGCAGTTACGGTCAGGGGTCCGGGGAGCTGTTTTTT. Amino acids: CASSYGQGSGELFF. V and J are TRBV6-6 and TRBJ2-2; D might be TRBD1 (6 bases). The germline gives CDR1 MNHNY, CDR2 SVGAGI (reference sequence). This CDR3 has 14 residues. Trimming pared 2 bases from V and 6 bases from J, leaving 10 bases between.

The chain combines TRBV21-1 with TRBJ2-7. TRBV21-1 is classified as a pseudogene. CDR3 size: 14 residues. The CDR3 DNA reads as TGTGCCAGCAGCATTGTGGGGATCTCCTACGAGCAGTACTTC. Its translation: CASSIVGISYEQYF.